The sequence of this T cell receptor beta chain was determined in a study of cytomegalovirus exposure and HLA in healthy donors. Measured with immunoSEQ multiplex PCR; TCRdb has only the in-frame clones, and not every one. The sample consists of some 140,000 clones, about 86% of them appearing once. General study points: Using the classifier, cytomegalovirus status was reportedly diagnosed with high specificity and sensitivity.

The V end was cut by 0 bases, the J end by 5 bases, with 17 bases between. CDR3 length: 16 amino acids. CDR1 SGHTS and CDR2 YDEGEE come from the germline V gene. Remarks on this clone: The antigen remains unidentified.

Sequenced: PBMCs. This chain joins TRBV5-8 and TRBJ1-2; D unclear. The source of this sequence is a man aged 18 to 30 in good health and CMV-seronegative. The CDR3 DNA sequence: TGTGCCAGCAGCTTGGGGAGCCTAGCCCTATCGTATGGCTACACCTTC. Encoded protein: CASSLGSLALSYGYTF.